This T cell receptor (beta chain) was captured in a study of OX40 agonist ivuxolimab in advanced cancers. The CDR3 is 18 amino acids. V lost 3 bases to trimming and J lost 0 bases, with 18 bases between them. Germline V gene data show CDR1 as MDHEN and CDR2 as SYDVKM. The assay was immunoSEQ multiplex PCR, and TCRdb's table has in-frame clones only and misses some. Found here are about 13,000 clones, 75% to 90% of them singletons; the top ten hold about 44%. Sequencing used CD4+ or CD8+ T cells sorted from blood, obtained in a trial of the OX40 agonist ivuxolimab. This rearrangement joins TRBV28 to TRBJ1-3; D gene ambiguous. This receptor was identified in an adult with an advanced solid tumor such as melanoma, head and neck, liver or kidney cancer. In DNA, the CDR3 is TGTGCCAGCAGTTTGGATCCCCGTGCTAGGAGCTCTGGAAACACCATATATTTT. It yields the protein CASSLDPRARSSGNTIYF.